This is a list of T cell receptor beta chains from one sample in a study of identical twins. TCRdb re-called the 5' RACE reads through MiXCR, storing one row per CDR3 protein. Among some 1,600,000 distinct CDR3 sequences listed, around a third were seen once. The sample taken for sequencing was cord blood. The receptors originated from a newborn girl in good health. Both conserved end residues are part of each CDR3. A D gene is named only where the DNA matches it firmly. Expanded clones get a size class; other rows say once, few or many, or leave the size out.

d_call: .
clone_size: .
j_call: TRBJ2-3
v_call: TRBV5-4
cdr3_aa: CASSLPSPGTDTQYF
cdr3_nt: TGTGCCAGCAGCTTACCTTCGCCGGGCACAGATACGCAGTATTTT

d_call: TRBD2
clone_size: few
j_call: TRBJ2-5
v_call: TRBV7-6
cdr3_aa: CASSKRGGLQETQYF
cdr3_nt: TGTGCCAGCAGCAAGCGGGGGGGACTCCAAGAGACCCAGTACTTC

d_call: TRBD1
clone_size: .
j_call: TRBJ1-5
v_call: TRBV7-8
cdr3_aa: CASSRGTGDQPQHF
cdr3_nt: TGTGCCAGCAGCCGGGGGACAGGGGATCAGCCCCAGCATTTT

d_call: .
clone_size: .
j_call: TRBJ2-7
v_call: TRBV7-2
cdr3_aa: CASSLEILAYEQYF
cdr3_nt: TGTGCCAGCAGCTTGGAGATACTAGCCTACGAGCAGTACTTC

d_call: .
clone_size: .
j_call: TRBJ2-3
v_call: TRBV10-3
cdr3_aa: CAISESIGTASTDTQYF
cdr3_nt: TGTGCCATCAGTGAGTCCATCGGGACGGCTAGCACAGATACGCAGTATTTT

d_call: TRBD1
clone_size: .
j_call: TRBJ2-7
v_call: TRBV6-5
cdr3_aa: CASSCEPGQGPYEQYF
cdr3_nt: TGTGCCAGCAGTTGTGAACCGGGACAGGGTCCCTACGAGCAGTACTTC

d_call: .
clone_size: once
j_call: TRBJ2-1
v_call: TRBV5-4
cdr3_aa: CASSLVRAGEQFF
cdr3_nt: TGTGCCAGCAGCTTGGTGAGGGCAGGTGAGCAGTTCTTC

d_call: .
clone_size: few
j_call: TRBJ2-1
v_call: TRBV20-1
cdr3_aa: CSAGIYNEQFF
cdr3_nt: TGCAGTGCGGGTATCTACAATGAGCAGTTCTTC

d_call: .
clone_size: many
j_call: TRBJ2-3
v_call: TRBV14
cdr3_aa: CASPDTQYF
cdr3_nt: TGTGCCAGCCCAGATACGCAGTATTTT

d_call: .
clone_size: .
j_call: TRBJ2-1
v_call: TRBV20-1
cdr3_aa: CSASWTSGIEQFF
cdr3_nt: TGCAGTGCCTCCTGGACCAGCGGAATAGAGCAGTTCTTC

d_call: TRBD2
clone_size: many
j_call: TRBJ2-1
v_call: TRBV7-8
cdr3_aa: CASSFLASGNSEQFF
cdr3_nt: TGTGCCAGCAGCTTTTTGGCTAGCGGGAATAGTGAGCAGTTCTTC

d_call: .
clone_size: once
j_call: TRBJ1-2
v_call: TRBV9
cdr3_aa: CASSVVSSYGHTF
cdr3_nt: TGTGCCAGCAGCGTTGTTTCTTCCTATGGCCACACCTTC

d_call: TRBD2
clone_size: .
j_call: TRBJ2-7
v_call: TRBV28
cdr3_aa: CASKGGASGTLLGYEQYF
cdr3_nt: TGTGCCAGCAAGGGAGGTGCTAGCGGGACTTTGCTGGGTTACGAGCAGTACTTC

d_call: .
clone_size: few
j_call: TRBJ2-7
v_call: TRBV28
cdr3_aa: CASSFNGAATYEQYF
cdr3_nt: TGTGCCAGCAGTTTCAACGGGGCGGCAACCTACGAGCAGTACTTC

d_call: .
clone_size: .
j_call: TRBJ1-5
v_call: TRBV15
cdr3_aa: CATSRDPGRALQPQHF
cdr3_nt: TGTGCCACCAGCAGAGATCCGGGCAGGGCCCTTCAGCCCCAGCATTTT

d_call: .
clone_size: .
j_call: TRBJ2-2
v_call: TRBV2
cdr3_aa: CASSWKNTGELFF
cdr3_nt: TGTGCCAGCAGTTGGAAGAACACCGGGGAGCTGTTTTTT

d_call: TRBD2
clone_size: .
j_call: TRBJ2-3
v_call: TRBV12-3/TRBV12-4
cdr3_aa: CAFYLRPIAGAYTDTQYF
cdr3_nt: TGTGCCTTTTATTTGAGGCCAATAGCGGGGGCTTACACAGATACGCAGTATTTT

d_call: .
clone_size: .
j_call: TRBJ2-7
v_call: TRBV18
cdr3_aa: CASSPPGARTYYEQYF
cdr3_nt: TGTGCCAGCTCACCACCCGGGGCTAGAACCTACTACGAGCAGTACTTC

d_call: TRBD2
clone_size: few
j_call: TRBJ2-3
v_call: TRBV27
cdr3_aa: CASSSGKGTDTQYF
cdr3_nt: TGTGCCAGCAGTAGCGGGAAGGGCACAGATACGCAGTATTTT

d_call: .
clone_size: .
j_call: TRBJ1-2
v_call: TRBV28
cdr3_aa: CASSRGRDYGYTF
cdr3_nt: TGTGCCAGCAGCCGGGGTAGGGACTATGGCTACACCTTC

d_call: .
clone_size: .
j_call: TRBJ2-5
v_call: TRBV20-1
cdr3_aa: CSGDTVPKTQYF
cdr3_nt: TGCAGTGGAGATACGGTCCCCAAGACCCAGTACTTC

d_call: .
clone_size: .
j_call: TRBJ1-1
v_call: TRBV4-1
cdr3_aa: CASSQVALTEAFF
cdr3_nt: TGCGCCAGCAGCCAAGTAGCGCTAACTGAAGCTTTCTTT

d_call: TRBD1
clone_size: few
j_call: TRBJ2-3
v_call: TRBV24-1
cdr3_aa: CATSGAGQGHPDTQYF
cdr3_nt: TGTGCCACCAGTGGGGCTGGACAGGGCCATCCAGATACGCAGTATTTT

d_call: TRBD1
clone_size: .
j_call: TRBJ2-7
v_call: TRBV20-1
cdr3_aa: CSARDPPGQGAYEQYF
cdr3_nt: TGCAGTGCTAGAGATCCCCCCGGACAGGGTGCCTACGAGCAGTACTTC

d_call: TRBD2
clone_size: .
j_call: TRBJ2-3
v_call: TRBV7-8
cdr3_aa: CASSLVPGTRYRDTQYF
cdr3_nt: TGTGCCAGCAGCTTAGTTCCCGGGACTAGATATCGAGATACGCAGTATTTT

d_call: .
clone_size: few
j_call: TRBJ2-7
v_call: TRBV4-1
cdr3_aa: CASSPSEISYNEQYF
cdr3_nt: TGCGCCAGCAGCCCCAGCGAGATCTCCTACAATGAGCAGTACTTC

d_call: .
clone_size: .
j_call: TRBJ2-7
v_call: TRBV2
cdr3_aa: CASSEVHYEQYF
cdr3_nt: TGTGCCAGCAGCGAAGTGCACTACGAGCAGTACTTC

d_call: TRBD2
clone_size: .
j_call: TRBJ2-3
v_call: TRBV7-2
cdr3_aa: CASSLLPGGLITDTQYF
cdr3_nt: TGTGCCAGCAGCTTACTCCCGGGGGGTCTTATCACAGATACGCAGTATTTT

d_call: .
clone_size: .
j_call: TRBJ2-7
v_call: TRBV28
cdr3_aa: CASSLPGRGTYEQYF
cdr3_nt: TGTGCCAGCAGTCTGCCGGGACGGGGAACCTACGAGCAGTACTTC

d_call: TRBD1
clone_size: many
j_call: TRBJ2-5
v_call: TRBV13
cdr3_aa: CASSLGDREETQYF
cdr3_nt: TGTGCCAGCAGCTTAGGGGACAGGGAAGAGACCCAGTACTTC

d_call: TRBD1
clone_size: .
j_call: TRBJ2-5
v_call: TRBV5-1
cdr3_aa: CASSLASGTGNNEQYF
cdr3_nt: TGCGCCAGCAGCTTGGCGTCCGGGACAGGGAACAATGAGCAGTACTTC

d_call: TRBD1
clone_size: few
j_call: TRBJ1-1
v_call: TRBV12-3/TRBV12-4
cdr3_aa: CASRRTGEDTEAFF
cdr3_nt: TGTGCCAGCAGAAGGACAGGGGAGGACACTGAAGCTTTCTTT

d_call: .
clone_size: few
j_call: TRBJ2-7
v_call: TRBV27
cdr3_aa: CASSLSPAPYEQYF
cdr3_nt: TGTGCCAGCAGTTTATCCCCAGCGCCCTACGAGCAGTACTTC